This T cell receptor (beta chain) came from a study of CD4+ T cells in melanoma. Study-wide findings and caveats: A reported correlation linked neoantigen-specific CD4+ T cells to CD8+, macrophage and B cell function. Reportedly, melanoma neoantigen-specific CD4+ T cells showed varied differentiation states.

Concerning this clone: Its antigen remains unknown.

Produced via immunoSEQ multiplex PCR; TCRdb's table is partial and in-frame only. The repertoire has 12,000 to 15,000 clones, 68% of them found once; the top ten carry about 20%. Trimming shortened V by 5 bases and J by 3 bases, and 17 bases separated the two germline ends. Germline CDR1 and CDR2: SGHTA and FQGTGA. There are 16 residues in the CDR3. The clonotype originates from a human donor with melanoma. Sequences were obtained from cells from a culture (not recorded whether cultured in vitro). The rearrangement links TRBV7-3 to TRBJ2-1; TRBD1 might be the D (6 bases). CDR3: CASSPPRGFVYNEQFF. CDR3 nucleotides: TGTGCCAGCAGCCCCCCAAGGGGGTTCGTCTACAATGAGCAGTTCTTC. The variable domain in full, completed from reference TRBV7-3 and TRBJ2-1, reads GAGVSQTPSNKVTEKGKYVELRCDPISGHTALYWYRQSLGQGPEFLIYFQGTGAADDSGLPNDRFFAVRPEGSVSTLKIQRTERGDSAVYLCASSPPRGFVYNEQFFGPGTRLTVL.